The clone carrying this T cell receptor (beta chain) is judged medium-sized. This specimen comes from a study of immune heterogeneity within non-small cell lung tumors. V was trimmed by 5 bases and J by 2 bases, leaving 11 bases between them. This CDR3 has 13 amino acids. Germline CDR1 is SGDLS and CDR2 is YYNGEE. TCR beta CDR3 amplification used multiplex PCR with 32 V and 13 J primers. TCRdb re-called the multiplex PCR reads through MiXCR, storing one row per CDR3 protein. The profile covers roughly 2,000 distinct CDR3 sequences, with approximately 30% appearing a single time and over 25% taken by the ten largest. The authors used roughly 650 ng of bulk tumor genomic DNA per sample as template. Several biopsies were collected from each primary tumor during surgery. They were spaced as far apart as possible within the tumor mass. Curative surgery was undertaken by patients, who had untreated, newly diagnosed non-small cell lung cancer.

This TCR came from a man between 65 and 79 years old with non-small cell lung cancer. What was sequenced was lung tumor tissue. This chain connects TRBV9 to TRBJ2-7; possible D gene TRBD1, 6 bases. CDR3 residues: CASSSGQTYEQYF. CDR3 sequence (DNA): TGTGCCAGCAGTTCGGGACAAACCTACGAGCAGTACTTC.